The 30 T cell receptor beta chains presented below share a single source sample, sequenced in a study of cytomegalovirus exposure and HLA in healthy donors. A multiplex PCR was run with 60 Vbeta primers and 13 Jbeta primers. Profiling relied on immunoSEQ multiplex PCR, and the TCRdb table lists in-frame clones only, not all of them. The data show some 150,000 clones, with roughly three quarters seen just once and 2% to 2.5% held by the top ten. The material sequenced was PBMCs. Source of these receptors: a woman in her 50s in good health and CMV-seronegative.

The rearrangement links TRBV10-2 to TRBJ2-1, with 8 bases identical to TRBD2. The germline V gene encodes CDR1 WSHSY and CDR2 SAAADI. The ends lost 6 bases at V and 7 bases at J; junction bases unmatched: 14. This CDR3 has 16 residues. For the CDR3, the DNA is TGCGCCAGCAGCACAATGGGACTAGGGCGTGGGAATGAGCAGTTCTTC. Its protein product is CASSTMGLGRGNEQFF.

V usage is TRBV7-2 and J usage is TRBJ1-5; TRBD1 matches at 8 bases. The CDR3 runs 14 residues. The germline CDR1 and CDR2 sequences are SGHTA and FQGNSA. Germline trimming cut 4 bases from V and 6 bases from J; bases unmatched to any gene: 5. The CDR3, as DNA: TGTGCCAGCAGCTCACAGGGGGGGACTCAGCCCCAGCATTTT. This translates into CASSSQGGTQPQHF.

This clone has a handful of counts. The chain joins TRBV18 to TRBJ2-1; 9 bases are a match to TRBD2. Per germline, CDR1 KGHSH and CDR2 LQKENI. The CDR3 extends over 15 amino acids. Losses at the gene ends were 1 base for V and 5 bases for J; bases not matched to a gene: 3. The CDR3 protein is CASSPLAGVDNEQFF. Here the CDR3 DNA reads TGTGCCAGCTCACCACTAGCGGGAGTCGACAATGAGCAGTTCTTC.

This chain links TRBV19 with TRBJ1-6; tentative D call: TRBD1 (6 bases). Germline V lookup: CDR1 LNHDA, CDR2 SQIVND (reference sequence). This CDR3 contains 14 residues. With 7 bases removed from V and 2 bases from J, the gap between germline ends came to 9 bases. The chain's CDR3 is CASTPGAYNSPLHF. The CDR3 nucleotides read TGTGCCAGTACCCCAGGGGCCTATAATTCACCCCTCCACTTT.

The chain employs TRBV29-1 and TRBJ1-2; tentative D call: TRBD1 (6 bases). CDR1 is SQVTM, CDR2 ANQGSEA, per germline. The CDR3 totals 14 residues. V was clipped by 6 bases and J by 5 bases, with 19 bases between them. CDR3 DNA sequence: TGCAGCGTCCTGCCGGGGGGGCAGGGGTATGGCTACACCTTC. As protein: CSVLPGGQGYGYTF.

This clone turned up a few times. This chain connects TRBV23-1 to TRBJ2-5; perhaps TRBD2 as D (6 bases). TRBV23-1 is filed as an ORF, its function uncertain. The CDR3 spans 14 residues. V dropped 0 bases and J dropped 3 bases, with 8 bases sitting between them. As DNA, the CDR3 is TGCGCCAGCAGTCAATCAACGGGGGAAGAGACCCAGTACTTC. Translated, it gives CASSQSTGEETQYF.

The gene calls are TRBV4-3 and TRBJ1-4, with 7 bases lining up with TRBD1. The germline CDR1 and CDR2 sequences are LGHNA and YSLEER. V shed 1 base, J shed 8 bases, and the junction held 4 bases outside the gene matches. The CDR3 spans 14 residues. The CDR3 loop is CASSQGQGSEKLFF. CDR3 sequence (DNA): TGCGCCAGCAGCCAAGGACAGGGAAGCGAAAAACTGTTTTTT.

This clone was detected once. This chain uses TRBV19 with TRBJ2-1; 8 positions match TRBD2. Germline V gene lookup returns CDR1 LNHDA and CDR2 SQIVND (reference sequence). The CDR3 has 14 residues. V lost 5 bases to trimming and J lost 9 bases; unmatched junction nucleotides: 9. CDR3 residues: CASSAAGRGGEQFF. The CDR3 region has the DNA TGTGCCAGTAGTGCGGCCGGTCGGGGGGGTGAGCAGTTCTTC. The full variable domain, in which reference TRBV19 and TRBJ2-1 provide the parts outside the CDR3, is DGGITQSPKYLFRKEGQNVTLSCEQNLNHDAMYWYRQDPGQGLRLIYYSQIVNDFQKGDIAEGYSVSREKKESFPLTVTSAQKNPTAFYLCASSAAGRGGEQFFGPGTRLTVL.

CDR3 nucleotide sequence: TGCGCCAGCGGTACTAGCGGGAGTTACCGGGAGCAGTACTTC. This encodes CASGTSGSYREQYF. This sequence joins TRBV5-1 and TRBJ2-7, with 11 bases that match TRBD2. The length of the CDR3 is 14 residues. Trimming removed 7 bases from V and 7 bases from J; junction bases left unmatched: 10. Per the germline V gene, CDR1 is SGHRS and CDR2 is YFSETQ.

This rearrangement joins TRBV30 to TRBJ2-3, with 11 bases aligning to TRBD2. Looked up from germline, CDR1 is GTSNPN and CDR2 is SVGIG (reference sequence). Germline trimming cut 1 base from V and 2 bases from J; bases unmatched to any gene: 5. This CDR3 has 16 amino acids. CDR3 bases: TGTGCCTGGAGTGATAGCGGGGGGGTGAACACAGATACGCAGTATTTT. Protein product: CAWSDSGGVNTDTQYF.

The rearrangement joins TRBV15 to TRBJ2-7; D might be TRBD2 (6 bases). This CDR3 has 15 residues. CDR1 and CDR2 from the germline V gene are LNHNV and YYDKDF (reference sequence). V shed 1 base and J shed 6 bases, with 16 bases lying between them. In nucleotides, the CDR3 is TGTGCCACCAGCAGAGGGGGGGAGACTAGGATCGAGCAGTACTTC. It codes for CATSRGGETRIEQYF.

The genes are TRBV11-2 and TRBJ1-1; TRBD1 aligns across 7 bases. Trimming took 4 bases from V and 5 from J; bases not matched to a gene: 7. This CDR3 comprises 14 residues. Germline V gene sequence: CDR1 SGHAT, CDR2 FQNNGV. CDR3 sequence: CASSSNRGWTEAFF. The CDR3 DNA sequence: TGTGCCAGCAGCTCAAACAGGGGTTGGACTGAAGCTTTCTTT.

This clone was observed a few times. The CDR3: CSATGSGGYTF. For the CDR3, the DNA is TGCAGTGCTACGGGGTCGGGTGGCTACACCTTC. The chain joins TRBV20-1 to TRBJ1-2; D remains unclear. Germline V CDR1 and CDR2: DFQATT, SNEGSKA (reference sequence). The length of the CDR3 is 11 residues. Trimming took 4 bases from V and 7 from J, leaving 10 bases between them.

This chain links TRBV5-4 with TRBJ1-1; D is undetermined. Germline-derived CDR1 and CDR2 are SGHNT and YYREEE (reference sequence). The CDR3 has 14 amino acids. V lost 2 bases and J lost 0, with 8 bases in between. The CDR3: CASSLERMNTEAFF. The CDR3 bases are TGTGCCAGCAGCTTAGAGAGGATGAACACTGAAGCTTTCTTT.

The J gene is TRBJ2-7, the V gene TRBV4-2; 7 bases match TRBD1. Germline V gene sequence: CDR1 LGHNA, CDR2 YNFKEQ. CDR3 size: 15 residues. Losses at the gene ends were 4 bases for V and 0 bases for J; bases not matched to a gene: 6. In DNA, the CDR3 is TGTGCCAGCAGCCCAGAGGACAGGAGCTCCTACGAGCAGTACTTC. Translating gives CASSPEDRSSYEQYF.

The chain links TRBV4-3 to TRBJ1-1, with D possibly being TRBD1 (6 bases). Trimming took 4 bases from V and 7 from J, leaving 22 bases between them. Germline V CDR1 and CDR2: LGHNA, YSLEER. The CDR3 is made up of 16 amino acids. The CDR3 sequence: CASSPRAQGFLIEAFF. The CDR3 DNA sequence: TGCGCCAGCAGCCCCAGAGCGCAGGGGTTCCTCATTGAAGCTTTCTTT.

DNA for the CDR3: TGTGCCAGCAGGGGGGGTGGACAGGGCAATTCACCCCTCCACTTT. Its protein product is CASRGGGQGNSPLHF. The chain is built from TRBV28 and TRBJ1-6; 8 nucleotides line up with TRBD1. Looked up from germline, CDR1 is MDHEN and CDR2 is SYDVKM. The CDR3 contains 15 residues. The V and J ends lost 6 bases and 7 bases, in that order; junction bases with no gene match: 8. Based on the CDR3 plus reference TRBV28 and TRBJ1-6, the full variable domain is DVKVTQSSRYLVKRTGEKVFLECVQDMDHENMFWYRQDPGLGLRLIYFSYDVKMKEKGDIPEGYSVSREKKERFSLILESASTNQTSMYLCASRGGGQGNSPLHFGNGTRLTVT.

This clone was seen more than once but under ten times. This chain uses TRBV4-1 with TRBJ2-3; D might be TRBD1 (7 bases). Germline CDR1 is MGHRA and CDR2 is YSYEKL. The CDR3 contains 14 residues. Between the trimmed V and J ends, which lost 0 bases and 15 bases, there was a span of 19 bases. Here the CDR3 DNA reads TGCGCCAGCAGCCAAGATCCAGGACAGGCCGGGAGCTATTTT. This gives the protein CASSQDPGQAGSYF.

The V and J genes are TRBV28 and TRBJ2-5, with TRBD2 as a possible D gene (6 bases). This CDR3 is built from 14 residues. Per germline, CDR1 MDHEN and CDR2 SYDVKM. Deletions cut 3 bases from V and 5 bases from J, with 13 bases between. The CDR3 loop reads CASSLPATRETQYF. The CDR3 DNA reads TGTGCCAGCAGTTTGCCCGCGACTAGGGAGACCCAGTACTTC.

The genes are TRBV30 and TRBJ2-1, with unresolved D. The CDR3 runs to 14 residues. Per the germline V gene, CDR1 is GTSNPN and CDR2 is SVGIG (reference sequence). Trimming took off 1 base at V and 0 bases at J, with 7 bases between the two ends. The CDR3 sequence is CAWSAHSSYNEQFF. CDR3 DNA: TGTGCCTGGAGTGCCCACAGCTCCTACAATGAGCAGTTCTTC. The complete variable domain, with remaining parts taken from reference TRBV30 and TRBJ2-1, reads SQTIHQWPATLVQPVGSPLSLECTVEGTSNPNLYWYRQAAGRGLQLLFYSVGIGQISSEVPQNLSASRPQDRQFILSSKKLLLSDSGFYLCAWSAHSSYNEQFFGPGTRLTVL.

The chain joins TRBV5-6 to TRBJ2-6; 9 bases are shared with TRBD1. The V gene's germline CDR1 is SGHDT and CDR2 YYEEEE. The CDR3 extends over 18 amino acids. Trimming removed 4 bases from V and 0 bases from J; junction bases left unmatched: 8. This CDR3 reads CASSIGTGPPSGANVLTF. The CDR3 nucleotides are TGTGCCAGCAGCATCGGGACAGGGCCACCCTCTGGGGCCAACGTCCTGACTTTC.

The V and J genes are TRBV30 and TRBJ2-1, with TRBD2 matching over 7 bases. Germline assignment: CDR1 GTSNPN and CDR2 SVGIG (reference sequence). V lost 2 bases and J lost 0; bases outside the gene matches: 7. This CDR3 is built from 16 residues. CDR3 residues: CAWSLTGLSSYNEQFF. The CDR3 DNA reads TGTGCCTGGAGTCTAACGGGACTAAGCTCCTACAATGAGCAGTTCTTC.

The chain combines TRBV10-3 with TRBJ1-4, with TRBD1 matching over 12 bases. There are 17 residues in the CDR3. V dropped 3 bases and J dropped 2; count of bases not matched to a gene: 4. The V gene's germline CDR1 is ENHRY and CDR2 SYGVKD. In nucleotides, the CDR3 is TGTGCCATCAGTGATAAGGGACAGGGGGCCACTAATGAAAAACTGTTTTTT. It encodes CAISDKGQGATNEKLFF.

The J gene is TRBJ2-3, the V gene TRBV14, with no clear D. The V and J ends lost 7 bases and 0 bases respectively, with 8 bases between them. Germline CDR1 SGHDN, CDR2 FVKESK. The CDR3 is 13 residues long. As DNA, the CDR3 is TGTGCCAGCAAACGAGGAAGCACAGATACGCAGTATTTT. This encodes CASKRGSTDTQYF.

The chain employs TRBV27 and TRBJ1-1, with D possibly TRBD1 on 5 matching bases. Germline V gene lookup returns CDR1 MNHEY and CDR2 SMNVEV (reference sequence). This CDR3 comprises 11 residues. Trimming took off 9 bases at V and 5 bases at J, with 10 bases between the two ends. The CDR3 spells CASHRGTEAFF. CDR3 DNA: TGTGCCAGTCACCGGGGGACTGAAGCTTTCTTT.

The chain couples TRBV19 to TRBJ2-7; 9 bases agree with TRBD2. Per germline, CDR1 LNHDA and CDR2 SQIVND (reference sequence). Trimming at V came to 10 bases and at J to 3 bases, leaving 13 bases not matched to a gene. The CDR3 extends over 15 amino acids. CDR3 sequence (DNA): TGTGCCACAAGGGGGGAAGCGGGAGGTCACTACGAGCAGTACTTC. Translation gives CATRGEAGGHYEQYF.

V gene TRBV19 combines with J gene TRBJ1-5; D may be TRBD1 (5 bases). The CDR3 sequence is 15 residues long. Germline assignment: CDR1 LNHDA and CDR2 SQIVND (reference sequence). Trimming took off 2 bases at V and 0 bases at J, with 8 bases between the two ends. The CDR3, as DNA: TGTGCCAGTAGTATAAACAGGCATAGCAATCAGCCCCAGCATTTT. Its protein product is CASSINRHSNQPQHF.

The chain combines TRBV4-1 with TRBJ1-6; tentative D call: TRBD1 (6 bases). Germline V lookup: CDR1 MGHRA, CDR2 YSYEKL. The CDR3 covers 18 residues. V lost 5 bases and J lost 6, with 23 bases in between. The CDR3 nucleotides are TGCGCCAGCAGCTCCCAATTCCCAAGGACAGCCTCTAATTCACCCCTCCACTTT. It translates to CASSSQFPRTASNSPLHF.

The chain is built from TRBV7-2 and TRBJ2-3; 7 bases are a match to TRBD2. The CDR3 totals 17 residues. Trimming removed 4 bases from V and 5 bases from J; junction bases left unmatched: 15. Germline V gene data show CDR1 as SGHTA and CDR2 as FQGNSA. The DNA for the CDR3 is TGTGCCAGCAGCTCAACCTGGGAGGGGCTGCGTGGAGATACGCAGTATTTT. Its protein product is CASSSTWEGLRGDTQYF. The whole variable domain, filled in from reference TRBV7-2 and TRBJ2-3, reads GAGVSQSPSNKVTEKGKDVELRCDPISGHTALYWYRQSLGQGLEFLIYFQGNSAPDKSGLPSDRFSAERTGGSVSTLTIQRTQQEDSAVYLCASSSTWEGLRGDTQYFGPGTRLTVL.

The V gene is TRBV29-1, the J gene TRBJ2-7, with 10 bases identical to TRBD2. This CDR3 has 12 amino acids. The junction had 6 bases not matched to a gene; V was cut back by 7 bases and J by 6 bases. Germline CDR1 and CDR2: SQVTM and ANQGSEA. The CDR3 spells CSGGSGGLEQYF. The CDR3 DNA is TGCAGCGGTGGTAGCGGGGGGCTCGAGCAGTACTTC.